The entry that follows covers one T cell receptor beta chain sequence. Sorted-subset replicate PCRs used about 190 ng of genomic DNA. This amount corresponded to 30,000 to 35,000 T cell genomes. Sequencing used immunoSEQ multiplex PCR; TCRdb keeps in-frame clones, though not all of them. The table lists around 700,000 clones, approximately 73% of them singletons, with around 2% in the top ten. This CDR3 contains 15 residues. Trimming took 1 base from V and 1 from J, leaving 10 bases between them. Per germline, CDR1 MNHNS and CDR2 SASEGT. This sample was included in a study of shared clonotypes between healthy human individuals.

The sample comprised memory CD4+ T cells sorted from blood. This sample's subset: CD45RA-negative fraction. V usage is TRBV6-1 and J usage is TRBJ2-5; tentatively, D is TRBD2 (7 bases). The clonotype comes from a woman aged 25 to 39 in good health. The CDR3: CASSEEGGSQETQYF. The CDR3 nucleotides are TGTGCCAGCAGTGAAGAGGGGGGGAGCCAAGAGACCCAGTACTTC.